This T cell receptor (beta chain) was observed in a study of blood T cell repertoires in COVID-19. In the study overall: There were acute and convalescent COVID-19 samples, and they came from the United States, Italy and Spain.

The length of the CDR3 is 14 residues. Germline trimming cut 0 bases from V and 4 bases from J; bases unmatched to any gene: 3. Germline V CDR1 and CDR2: SGHRS, YFSETQ. The data were produced by immunoSEQ multiplex PCR, yet TCRdb's version contains in-frame clones alone and is incomplete. This table has 150,000 or so clones, around nine tenths appearing once. Sequenced sample: PBMCs or T cells enriched from blood (not recorded which). This rearrangement joins TRBV5-1 to TRBJ2-7; 8 nucleotides match TRBD2. The TCR originated in a woman in her fifties or sixties who had recovered from COVID-19. The chain's CDR3 is CASSLVGGVYEQYF. Here the CDR3 DNA reads TGCGCCAGCAGCTTGGTCGGGGGGGTTTACGAGCAGTACTTC.